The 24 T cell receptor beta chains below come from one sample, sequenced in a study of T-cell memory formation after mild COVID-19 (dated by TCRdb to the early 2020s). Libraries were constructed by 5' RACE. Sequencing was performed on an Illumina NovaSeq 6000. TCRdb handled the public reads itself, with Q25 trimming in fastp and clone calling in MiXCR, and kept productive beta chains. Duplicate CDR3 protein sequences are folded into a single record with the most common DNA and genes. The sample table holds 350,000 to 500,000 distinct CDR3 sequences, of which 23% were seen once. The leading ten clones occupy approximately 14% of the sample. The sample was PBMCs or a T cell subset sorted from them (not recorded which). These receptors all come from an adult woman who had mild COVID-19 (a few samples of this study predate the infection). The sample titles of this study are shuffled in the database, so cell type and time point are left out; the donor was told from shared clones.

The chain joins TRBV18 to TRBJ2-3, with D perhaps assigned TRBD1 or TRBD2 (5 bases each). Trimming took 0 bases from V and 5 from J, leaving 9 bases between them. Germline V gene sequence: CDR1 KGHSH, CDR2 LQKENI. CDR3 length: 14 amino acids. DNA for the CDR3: TGTGCCAGCTCACCACCCGCTGGGGGAGATACGCAGTATTTT. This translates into CASSPPAGGDTQYF.

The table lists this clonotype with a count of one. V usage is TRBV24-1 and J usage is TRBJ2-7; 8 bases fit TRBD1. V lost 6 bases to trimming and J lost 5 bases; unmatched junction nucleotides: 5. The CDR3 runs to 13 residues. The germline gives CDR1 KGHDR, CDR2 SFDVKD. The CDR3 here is CATSRQGAHEQYF. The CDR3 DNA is TGTGCCACCAGTCGGCAGGGGGCACACGAGCAGTACTTC.

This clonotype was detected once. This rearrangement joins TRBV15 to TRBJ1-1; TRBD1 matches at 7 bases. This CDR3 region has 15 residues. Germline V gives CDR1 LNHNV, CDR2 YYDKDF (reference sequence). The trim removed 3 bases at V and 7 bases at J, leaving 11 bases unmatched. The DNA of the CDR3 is TGTGCCACCAGCAGCTATCAGACAGGGAACCGTGAAGCTTTCTTT. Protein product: CATSSYQTGNREAFF.

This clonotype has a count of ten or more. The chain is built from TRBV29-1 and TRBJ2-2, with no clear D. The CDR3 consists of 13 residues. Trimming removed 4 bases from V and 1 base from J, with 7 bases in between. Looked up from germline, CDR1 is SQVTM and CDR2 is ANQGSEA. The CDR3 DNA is TGCAGCGTTGTGGCAGGGAACACCGGGGAGCTGTTTTTT. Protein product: CSVVAGNTGELFF.

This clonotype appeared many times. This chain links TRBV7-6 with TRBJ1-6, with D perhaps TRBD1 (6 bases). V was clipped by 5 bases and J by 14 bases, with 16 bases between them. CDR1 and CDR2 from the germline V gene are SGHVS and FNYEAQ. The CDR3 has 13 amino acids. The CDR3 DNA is TGTGCCAGCAGCCCCTCCCGGGACATATCCCTCCACTTT. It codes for CASSPSRDISLHF.

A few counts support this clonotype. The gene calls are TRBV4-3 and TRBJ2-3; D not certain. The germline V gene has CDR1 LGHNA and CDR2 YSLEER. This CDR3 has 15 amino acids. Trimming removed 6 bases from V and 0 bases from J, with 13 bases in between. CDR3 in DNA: TGCGCCAGCAGTAACACCCGAACTAGCACAGATACGCAGTATTTT. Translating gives CASSNTRTSTDTQYF.

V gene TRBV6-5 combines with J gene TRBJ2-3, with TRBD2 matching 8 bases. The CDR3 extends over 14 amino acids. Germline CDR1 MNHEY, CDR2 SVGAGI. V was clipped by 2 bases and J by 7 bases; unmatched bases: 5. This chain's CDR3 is CASSYTSGRHTQYF. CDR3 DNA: TGTGCCAGCAGTTACACCAGCGGGAGACATACGCAGTATTTT.

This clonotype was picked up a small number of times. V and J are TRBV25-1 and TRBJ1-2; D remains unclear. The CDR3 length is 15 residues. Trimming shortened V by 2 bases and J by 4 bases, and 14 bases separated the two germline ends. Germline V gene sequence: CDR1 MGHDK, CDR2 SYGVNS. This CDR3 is CASSEPSSTAYGYTF. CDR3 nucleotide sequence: TGTGCCAGCAGTGAACCGAGTTCCACAGCCTATGGCTACACCTTC.

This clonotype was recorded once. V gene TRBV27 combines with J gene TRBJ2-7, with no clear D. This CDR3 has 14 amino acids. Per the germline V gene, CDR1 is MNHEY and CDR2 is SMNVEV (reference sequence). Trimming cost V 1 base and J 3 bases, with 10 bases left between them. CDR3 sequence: CASSLLHGYYEQYF. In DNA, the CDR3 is TGTGCCAGCAGTTTATTACACGGGTACTACGAGCAGTACTTC.

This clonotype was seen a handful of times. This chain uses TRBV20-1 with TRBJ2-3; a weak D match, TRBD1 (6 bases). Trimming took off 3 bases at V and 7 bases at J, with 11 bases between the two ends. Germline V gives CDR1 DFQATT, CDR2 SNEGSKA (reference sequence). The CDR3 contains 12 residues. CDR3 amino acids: CSASGQFYTQYF. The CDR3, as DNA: TGCAGTGCTAGTGGACAGTTCTATACGCAGTATTTT.

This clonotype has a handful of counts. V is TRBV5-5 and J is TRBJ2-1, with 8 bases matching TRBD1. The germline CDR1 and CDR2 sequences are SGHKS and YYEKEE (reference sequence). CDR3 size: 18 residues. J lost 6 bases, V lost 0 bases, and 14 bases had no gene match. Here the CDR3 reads CASSLALGRTGLVNEQFF. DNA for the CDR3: TGTGCCAGCAGCTTGGCCCTAGGACGGACAGGGCTGGTCAATGAGCAGTTCTTC.

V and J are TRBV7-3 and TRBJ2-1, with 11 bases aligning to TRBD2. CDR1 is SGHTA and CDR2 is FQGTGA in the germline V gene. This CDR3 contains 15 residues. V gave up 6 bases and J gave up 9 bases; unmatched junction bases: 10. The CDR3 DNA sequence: TGTGCCAGCAGGGAGGAACTAGCGGGAGATGCTGAGCAGTTCTTC. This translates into CASREELAGDAEQFF. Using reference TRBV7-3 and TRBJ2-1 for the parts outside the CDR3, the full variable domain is GAGVSQTPSNKVTEKGKYVELRCDPISGHTALYWYRQSLGQGPEFLIYFQGTGAADDSGLPNDRFFAVRPEGSVSTLKIQRTERGDSAVYLCASREELAGDAEQFFGPGTRLTVL.

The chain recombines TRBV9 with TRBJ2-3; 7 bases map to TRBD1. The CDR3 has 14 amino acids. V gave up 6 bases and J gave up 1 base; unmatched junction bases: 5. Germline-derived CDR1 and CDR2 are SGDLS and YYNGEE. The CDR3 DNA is TGTGCCAGCACCGCAGGGGGAGGCACAGATACGCAGTATTTT. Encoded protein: CASTAGGGTDTQYF.

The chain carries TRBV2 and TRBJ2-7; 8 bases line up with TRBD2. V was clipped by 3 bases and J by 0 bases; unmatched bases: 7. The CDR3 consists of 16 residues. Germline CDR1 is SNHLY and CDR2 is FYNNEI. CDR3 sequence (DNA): TGTGCCAGCAGTGATACTAGCGGAGTTATCTCCTACGAGCAGTACTTC. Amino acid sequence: CASSDTSGVISYEQYF.

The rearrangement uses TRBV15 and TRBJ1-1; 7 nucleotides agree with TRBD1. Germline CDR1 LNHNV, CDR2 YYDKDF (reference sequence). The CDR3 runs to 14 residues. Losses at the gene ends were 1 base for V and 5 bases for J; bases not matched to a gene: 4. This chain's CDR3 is CATSRAAGGTEAFF. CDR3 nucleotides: TGTGCCACCAGCAGAGCGGCAGGGGGAACTGAAGCTTTCTTT.

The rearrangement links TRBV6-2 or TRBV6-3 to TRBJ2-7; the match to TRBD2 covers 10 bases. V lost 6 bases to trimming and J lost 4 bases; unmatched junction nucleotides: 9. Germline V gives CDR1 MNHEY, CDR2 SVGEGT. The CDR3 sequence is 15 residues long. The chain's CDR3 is CASRGTLAGAYEQYF. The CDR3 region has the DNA TGTGCCAGCAGAGGAACCCTAGCGGGAGCTTACGAGCAGTACTTC.

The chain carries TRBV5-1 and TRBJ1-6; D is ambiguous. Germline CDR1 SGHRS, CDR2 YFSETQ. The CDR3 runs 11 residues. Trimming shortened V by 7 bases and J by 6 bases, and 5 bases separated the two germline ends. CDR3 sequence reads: CASGGNSPLHF. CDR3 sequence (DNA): TGCGCCAGCGGTGGTAATTCACCCCTCCACTTT.

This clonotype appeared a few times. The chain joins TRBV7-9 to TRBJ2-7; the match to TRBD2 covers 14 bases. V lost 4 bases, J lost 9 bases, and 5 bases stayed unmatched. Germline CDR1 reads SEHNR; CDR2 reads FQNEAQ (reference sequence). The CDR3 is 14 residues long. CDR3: CASSSQGLAGGQYF. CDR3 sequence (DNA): TGTGCCAGCAGCTCCCAAGGACTAGCGGGAGGGCAGTACTTC.

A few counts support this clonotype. DNA of the CDR3: TGTGCCAGCAGCCTACAGGGGATTGAGCAGTTCTTC. Translating it yields CASSLQGIEQFF. The V and J genes are TRBV14 and TRBJ2-1, with 7 bases matching TRBD1. Losses at the gene ends were 4 bases for V and 9 bases for J; bases not matched to a gene: 3. From germline, CDR1 is SGHDN and CDR2 FVKESK. The CDR3 runs to 12 residues.

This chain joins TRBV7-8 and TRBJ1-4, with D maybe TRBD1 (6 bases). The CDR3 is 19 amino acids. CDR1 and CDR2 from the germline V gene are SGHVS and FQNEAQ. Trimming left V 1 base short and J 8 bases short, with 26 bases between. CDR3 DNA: TGTGCCAGCAGCTTAGTTCGGCCGATCCTACAGAGGGGGGAAGAAAAACTGTTTTTT. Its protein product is CASSLVRPILQRGEEKLFF. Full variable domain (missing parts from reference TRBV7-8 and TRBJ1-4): GAGVSQSPRYKVAKRGQDVALRCDPISGHVSLFWYQQALGQGPEFLTYFQNEAQLDKSGLPSDRFFAERPEGSVSTLKIQRTQQEDSAVYLCASSLVRPILQRGEEKLFFGSGTQLSVL.

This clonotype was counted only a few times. The CDR3 DNA reads TGTGCCAGCAGCTTAGGAGGGGGCTATAATTCACCCCTCCACTTT. Encoded protein: CASSLGGGYNSPLHF. This chain joins TRBV5-6 and TRBJ1-6; D is possibly TRBD1 (6 bases). The CDR3 is 15 amino acids. The V and J ends lost 2 bases and 3 bases respectively, with 9 bases between them. Germline values: CDR1 SGHDT, CDR2 YYEEEE.

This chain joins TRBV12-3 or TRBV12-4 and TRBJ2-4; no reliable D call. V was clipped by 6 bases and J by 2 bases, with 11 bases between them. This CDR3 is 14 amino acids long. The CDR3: CASRNTVTKNIQYF. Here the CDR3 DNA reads TGTGCCAGCAGGAATACAGTAACCAAAAACATTCAGTACTTC.

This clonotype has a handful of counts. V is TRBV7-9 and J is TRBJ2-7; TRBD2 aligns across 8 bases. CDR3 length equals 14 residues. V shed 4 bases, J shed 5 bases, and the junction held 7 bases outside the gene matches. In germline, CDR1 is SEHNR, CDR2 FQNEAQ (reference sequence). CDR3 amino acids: CASSSWTSFDEQYF. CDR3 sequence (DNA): TGTGCCAGCAGCTCTTGGACTAGCTTCGACGAGCAGTACTTC. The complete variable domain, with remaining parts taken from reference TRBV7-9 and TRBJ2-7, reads DTGVSQNPRHKITKRGQNVTFRCDPISEHNRLYWYRQTLGQGPEFLTYFQNEAQLEKSRLLSDRFSAERPKGSFSTLEIQRTEQGDSAMYLCASSSWTSFDEQYFGPGTRLTVT.

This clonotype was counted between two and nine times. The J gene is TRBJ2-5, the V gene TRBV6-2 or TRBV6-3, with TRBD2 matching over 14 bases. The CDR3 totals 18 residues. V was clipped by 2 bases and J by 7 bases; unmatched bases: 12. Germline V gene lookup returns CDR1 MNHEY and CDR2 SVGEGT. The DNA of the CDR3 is TGTGCCAGCAGTTACCGGGGACTAGCGGGGGCCTATAGAGCGACCCAGTACTTC. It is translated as CASSYRGLAGAYRATQYF.